This paragraph covers one TCR beta chain sequence. Antigen specificity is unknown. These data originate in a study of OX40 agonist ivuxolimab in advanced cancers. Whole-study context: Partial responses, seen in three patients, involved one hepatocellular carcinoma and two cutaneous melanomas. Study-level findings and limits: Relative to CD4+ cells, CD8+ T cells on average had more expanded clones.

In germline, CDR1 is SGHAT, CDR2 FQNNGV. V was shortened by 1 base and J by 5 bases, with 11 bases between the two germline ends. This CDR3 is built from 14 residues. TCRdb keeps only in-frame clones here, not all; method: immunoSEQ multiplex PCR. The repertoire consists of about 48,000 clones, with approximately 87% occurring once and the leading ten covering about a tenth. The sequence was collected from an adult with an advanced solid tumor such as melanoma, head and neck, liver or kidney cancer. The chain uses TRBV11-2 and TRBJ2-5; D is perhaps TRBD2 (7 bases). The sequences come from CD4+ or CD8+ T cells sorted from blood, collected in a trial of the OX40 agonist ivuxolimab. DNA for the CDR3: TGTGCCAGCAGCTTAGTAGGGGGGGCGGAGACCCAGTACTTC. Amino acid sequence: CASSLVGGAETQYF.